The TCR beta chain under discussion was sequenced for a study of circulating tumor DNA in untreated peripheral T-cell lymphoma. Study results and limitations: Tumor-specific clonotypes were found in around three quarters of patients.

The CDR3 has 14 residues. V lost 0 bases to trimming and J lost 8 bases, with 14 bases between them. Germline loops: CDR1 MNHGY, CDR2 SAAAGT. The table came from immunoSEQ multiplex PCR; TCRdb's copy has only in-frame clones and leaves some out. The table records 5,000 to 7,500 clones, approximately 77% of them present only once. This clone was found once. What it binds is unknown. The chain links TRBV6-8 to TRBJ2-7; D gene unclear. The receptor was isolated from a human donor with peripheral T-cell lymphoma. The sample taken for sequencing was tumor tissue. CDR3 amino acids: CASSYSNPEVQQYF. CDR3 sequence (DNA): TGTGCCAGCAGTTACTCGAATCCGGAAGTGCAGCAGTACTTC.